The rows below give T cell receptor beta chains drawn from one sample of a study of cytomegalovirus exposure and HLA in healthy donors. Clones were read by immunoSEQ multiplex PCR, and TCRdb kept only the in-frame ones, dropping some. In the table there are 110,000 to 150,000 clones, about a tenth of which are singletons. Sample: PBMCs. The receptors come from a male donor in good health and CMV-seronegative. The CDR3 runs from the conserved cysteine through the conserved F or W. D genes are given only for firm matches. Not all rows give a size; the values are once, few, many and, for expanded clones, a class.

j_gene | d_gene | abundance | v_gene | CDR3nt | CDR3aa
TRBJ2-3 | . | few | TRBV27 | TGTGCCAGCAGGGGTCAGGGTGGCTCAGATACGCAGTATTTT | CASRGQGGSDTQYF
TRBJ2-3 | . | few | TRBV6-6 | TGTGCCAGCACCTGGGGCAGGACCACAGATACGCAGTATTTT | CASTWGRTTDTQYF
TRBJ2-7 | TRBD1 | . | TRBV10-1 | TGCGCCAGCAGTGAGTACGAGGGGGCGCGAGTCCACGAGCAGTACTTC | CASSEYEGARVHEQYF
TRBJ1-1 | . | few | TRBV9 | TGTGCCAGCAGCGTAGGGCTGATGAACACTGAAGCTTTCTTT | CASSVGLMNTEAFF
TRBJ1-1 | . | few | TRBV7-9 | TGTGCCAGCAGCTTAGAACATCCGGGGACTGAAGCTTTCTTT | CASSLEHPGTEAFF
TRBJ2-7 | . | few | TRBV27 | TGTGCCAGCAGTTTTGGGGACTCAGCCTACGAGCAGTACTTC | CASSFGDSAYEQYF
TRBJ1-2 | . | . | TRBV18 | TGTGCCGGCTCGGCCAGGAGGGAGGAATATGGCTACACCTTC | CAGSARREEYGYTF
TRBJ1-2 | TRBD1 | few | TRBV28 | TGTGCCAGCAGTTTTAGGGACAGGGTTTCCTATGGCTACACCTTC | CASSFRDRVSYGYTF
TRBJ2-2 | . | . | TRBV7-3 | TGTGCCAGCAGCTTACGGGGAGGCCCCGGGGAGCTGTTTTTT | CASSLRGGPGELFF
TRBJ2-7 | TRBD2 | . | TRBV5-1 | TGCGCCAGCAGCTCGGGACTAGCGGGTTACGGTGACTACGAGCAGTACTTC | CASSSGLAGYGDYEQYF
TRBJ1-5 | TRBD1 | few | TRBV28 | TGTGCCAGCAACCCGGGACAGTTGAATCAGCCCCAGCATTTT | CASNPGQLNQPQHF
TRBJ1-5 | . | . | TRBV5-6 | TGTGCCAGCAGCTTGCGAGGACAGAATCAGCCCCAGCATTTT | CASSLRGQNQPQHF
TRBJ2-1 | TRBD1 | . | TRBV5-6 | TGTGCCAGCACCGAAGACAGGGGGTACTACAATGAGCAGTTCTTC | CASTEDRGYYNEQFF
TRBJ2-3 | TRBD1 | . | TRBV7-3 | TGTGCCAGCAGCTTAAGGGGACAGGGAGATACGCAGTATTTT | CASSLRGQGDTQYF
TRBJ2-1 | TRBD1 | . | TRBV6-5 | TGTGCCAGCAGGTGGGACAGGGGGAGTAACAATGAGCAGTTCTTC | CASRWDRGSNNEQFF
TRBJ2-7 | . | . | TRBV28 | TGTGCCAGCAGCGCTGCGTCTCTGTACGAGCAGTACTTC | CASSAASLYEQYF
TRBJ2-2 | TRBD1 | . | TRBV28 | TGTGCCAGCATGCGGGACAGGGGGCTTAGCGGGGAGCTGTTTTTT | CASMRDRGLSGELFF
TRBJ1-5 | TRBD1 | . | TRBV18 | TGTGCCAGCTCACCCAGACAGGGGCAGGAGGAGCCCCAGCATTTT | CASSPRQGQEEPQHF
TRBJ1-5 | TRBD1 | few | TRBV7-2 | TGTGCCAGCAGCACAGGGACAGGGGCCAGTCAGCCCCAGCATTTT | CASSTGTGASQPQHF
TRBJ2-2 | TRBD1 | . | TRBV4-3 | TGCGCCAGCAGCCATCGGACAGGGGGAAACACCGGGGAGCTGTTTTTT | CASSHRTGGNTGELFF
TRBJ1-1 | . | . | TRBV5-1 | TGCGCCAGCACGAACAGGGCCGGATACACTGAAGCTTTCTTT | CASTNRAGYTEAFF
TRBJ2-7 | TRBD1 | few | TRBV10-3 | TGTGCCATCAGTGCGACAGGGGGCTTCTACGAGCAGTACTTC | CAISATGGFYEQYF
TRBJ1-1 | TRBD1 | . | TRBV6-5 | TGTGCCAGCAGTTTTCCGGGACAGGAAGCTTTCTTT | CASSFPGQEAFF
TRBJ1-2 | TRBD1 | . | TRBV2 | TGTGCCAGCCTCTCGAGGACAGGGAACTATGGCTACACCTTC | CASLSRTGNYGYTF
TRBJ1-1 | . | . | TRBV4-1 | TGCGCCAGCAGCCAAGTCGTAACAGGGACGAACGCTGAAGCTTTCTTT | CASSQVVTGTNAEAFF
TRBJ2-1 | TRBD1 | few | TRBV6-5 | TGTGCCAGCAGTCCGCAGGGGGCATCCTACAATGAGCAGTTCTTC | CASSPQGASYNEQFF
TRBJ1-4 | . | . | TRBV4-1 | TGCGCCAGCAGCCAACGGACAGTCTCAACGGGGGGACTGTTTTTT | CASSQRTVSTGGLFF
TRBJ2-2 | TRBD2 | few | TRBV6-4 | TGTGCCAGCAGTTCTAGCGGGGGGAGCACCGGGGAGCTGTTTTTT | CASSSSGGSTGELFF
TRBJ1-1 | . | . | TRBV18 | TGTGCCAGCTCACCAGGCAATTTGAACACTGAAGCTTTCTTT | CASSPGNLNTEAFF
TRBJ2-1 | . | . | TRBV30 | TGTGCCTGGAGTGTACGGACAGTATCCCAAGAAGTTGAGCAGTTCTTC | CAWSVRTVSQEVEQFF
TRBJ1-2 | . | . | TRBV28 | TGTGCCAGCAGTTTAAGGGGAACCTATGGCTACACCTTC | CASSLRGTYGYTF
TRBJ1-1 | . | . | TRBV2 | TGTGCCAGCAGTCTCCTCGGGAGTGAGACTGAAGCTTTCTTT | CASSLLGSETEAFF
TRBJ2-1 | . | . | TRBV7-9 | TGTGCCAGCAGCTTGGGAGCCAGCGGATGGGACAATGAGCAGTTCTTC | CASSLGASGWDNEQFF
TRBJ1-5 | TRBD1 | few | TRBV19 | TGTGCCAGTAGTATAAAAAGAGAGGGACAGGGGGGCAATCAGCCCCAGCATTTT | CASSIKREGQGGNQPQHF
TRBJ2-2 | TRBD2 | few | TRBV19 | TGTGCCAGTAGGATAAGCGGGGCGAACACCGGGGAGCTGTTTTTT | CASRISGANTGELFF
TRBJ2-1 | TRBD1 | . | TRBV18 | TGTGCCAGCTCCTCCGGGACAGGTTCGAATGAGCAGTTCTTC | CASSSGTGSNEQFF
TRBJ2-3 | . | . | TRBV7-3 | TGTGCCAGCAGCTTAACGGGCCTCCGGACAGATACGCAGTATTTT | CASSLTGLRTDTQYF
TRBJ1-5 | . | few | TRBV6-5 | TGTGCCAGCAGCGACAGCATCAATCAGCCCCAGCATTTT | CASSDSINQPQHF
TRBJ2-1 | . | . | TRBV18 | TGTGCCAGCTCACCTGACGGGAGCTACAATGAGCAGTTCTTC | CASSPDGSYNEQFF
TRBJ1-1 | . | . | TRBV7-3 | TGTGCCAGCAGGTCGGGGGAGGACACTGAAGCTTTCTTT | CASRSGEDTEAFF
TRBJ2-1 | TRBD2 | few | TRBV10-3 | TGTGCCATCAGTGATTATCTTAGCGGGGGCAACAATGAGCAGTTCTTC | CAISDYLSGGNNEQFF
TRBJ1-4 | TRBD1 | . | TRBV7-2 | TGTGCCAGCAGCTTAGGATACAGGGGGCAGGGCGAAAAACTGTTTTTT | CASSLGYRGQGEKLFF
TRBJ2-2 | . | few | TRBV11-3 | TGTGCCAGCAGCTTAGGGGCAGCCGGGGAGCTGTTTTTT | CASSLGAAGELFF
TRBJ2-7 | TRBD2 | few | TRBV18 | TGTGCCAGCTCACAGGACGGGGGGAAGGGCCACGAGCAGTACTTC | CASSQDGGKGHEQYF
TRBJ1-2 | . | . | TRBV7-9 | TGTGCCAGCAGCTTCCGGGACAACACCGGCTACACCTTC | CASSFRDNTGYTF
TRBJ1-1 | . | few | TRBV29-1 | TGCAGTGCAATTTCGGACACTGAAGCTTTCTTT | CSAISDTEAFF
TRBJ2-5 | TRBD2 | few | TRBV7-9 | TGTGCCAGCAGCCCGGCGGGAGGCGAGACCCAGTACTTC | CASSPAGGETQYF
TRBJ2-6 | . | few | TRBV15 | TGTGCCACCAGCTTCCGCGCCGCGGGGGCCAACGTCCTGACTTTC | CATSFRAAGANVLTF
TRBJ2-5 | TRBD1 | . | TRBV7-9 | TGTGCCAGCAGCCGGGACAGGGGGCAAGGGGAGACCCAGTACTTC | CASSRDRGQGETQYF
TRBJ2-1 | TRBD2 | . | TRBV7-9 | TGTGCCTCTAGCGGGGACTACAATGAGCAGTTCTTC | CASSGDYNEQFF
TRBJ1-1 | . | . | TRBV4-1 | TGCGCCAGCAGCCAAGATCGGGTCAGAAACACTGAAGCTTTCTTT | CASSQDRVRNTEAFF
TRBJ2-2 | TRBD2 | few | TRBV28 | TGTGCCAGCAGTTTAGCCGGCGGGAGCACCGGGGAGCTGTTTTTT | CASSLAGGSTGELFF
TRBJ2-6 | . | . | TRBV6-5 | TGTGCCAGCAGTTACTCGGGGGGTACAGGGGCCAACGTCCTGACTTTC | CASSYSGGTGANVLTF
TRBJ2-7 | . | . | TRBV5-1 | TGCGCCAGCAGTTTTGAGGGCGCCTACGAGCAGTACTTC | CASSFEGAYEQYF
TRBJ2-1 | TRBD2 | . | TRBV5-1 | TGCGCCAGCAGGTTCTCCACTAGCGGGAGCTCCCAGGAGCAGTTCTTC | CASRFSTSGSSQEQFF
TRBJ1-2 | . | few | TRBV7-2 | TGTGCCAGCAGCTTGGGGAGCTATGGCTACACCTTC | CASSLGSYGYTF
TRBJ1-6 | TRBD1 | . | TRBV28 | TGTGCCAGCAGTGGCCCGGACAGGGGTCGCAATTCACCCCTCCACTTT | CASSGPDRGRNSPLHF
TRBJ2-1 | TRBD2 | . | TRBV7-3 | TGTGCCAGCAGCTCCCACTCGACTAGCGGGGGGCCATACAATGAGCAGTTCTTC | CASSSHSTSGGPYNEQFF
TRBJ2-1 | . | few | TRBV29-1 | TGCAGCCTCCAAGGGGCCTACAACAATGAGCAGTTCTTC | CSLQGAYNNEQFF
TRBJ2-7 | TRBD1 | . | TRBV28 | TGTGCCAGCGGTACAGGGGGTTACGAGCAGTACTTC | CASGTGGYEQYF